Listed below are T cell receptor beta chains from one sample, sequenced in a study of cytomegalovirus exposure and HLA in healthy donors. Produced via immunoSEQ multiplex PCR; TCRdb's table is partial and in-frame only. The repertoire holds some 170,000 clones, with roughly 74% as singletons. Sequencing was done on a sample of PBMCs. The receptor set was obtained from a female donor in good health and CMV-seronegative. Both conserved end residues are part of each CDR3. D genes are given only for firm matches. Size is omitted from some rows. Given values are once, few, many or a class for expanded clones.

V gene	clone size	J gene	D gene	CDR3 protein	CDR3 DNA
TRBV9	once	TRBJ2-1	TRBD2	CASSVGAGGPYEQFF	TGTGCCAGCAGCGTAGGTGCGGGAGGGCCATATGAGCAGTTCTTC
TRBV6-1	.	TRBJ1-1	.	CASSEDRDTEAFF	TGTGCCAGCAGTGAAGACAGGGACACTGAAGCTTTCTTT
TRBV14	few	TRBJ2-5	TRBD1	CASSQHGGQDQETQYF	TGTGCCAGCAGCCAACATGGGGGACAGGACCAAGAGACCCAGTACTTC
TRBV5-4	few	TRBJ2-6	.	CASRAGANVLTF	TGTGCCAGCAGAGCAGGGGCCAACGTCCTGACTTTC
TRBV2	few	TRBJ2-1	TRBD2	CASSRLAGAYNEQFF	TGTGCCAGCAGCAGACTAGCGGGTGCTTACAATGAGCAGTTCTTC
TRBV7-9	.	TRBJ2-1	TRBD2	CSSYGPGLAGKGGGNEQFF	TGTTCCAGCTACGGACCGGGACTAGCGGGAAAGGGGGGGGGCAATGAGCAGTTCTTC
TRBV6-5	.	TRBJ2-7	TRBD1	CAGSARTGDHGQYF	TGTGCCGGCAGTGCGAGGACAGGGGATCACGGGCAGTACTTC
TRBV6-6	.	TRBJ2-3	.	CASSYLAASTDTQYF	TGTGCCAGCAGTTACCTAGCCGCAAGCACAGATACGCAGTATTTT
TRBV9	.	TRBJ1-5	.	CASSVYSREIESNQPQHF	TGTGCCAGCAGCGTCTACTCCAGGGAAATCGAGAGCAATCAGCCCCAGCATTTT
TRBV27	few	TRBJ2-5	TRBD2	CASSSGLEYQETQYF	TGTGCCAGCAGTTCCGGACTAGAGTACCAAGAGACCCAGTACTTC
TRBV29-1	.	TRBJ1-1	TRBD1	CSVPQPPGGTEAFF	TGCAGCGTCCCTCAACCCCCAGGGGGTACTGAAGCTTTCTTT
TRBV2	.	TRBJ2-2	TRBD1	CASSRGPNTGELFF	TGTGCCAGCAGCAGGGGGCCGAACACCGGGGAGCTGTTTTTT
TRBV9	.	TRBJ1-1	TRBD1	CASSDPGQGQNTEAFF	TGTGCCAGCAGCGACCCCGGACAGGGACAAAACACTGAAGCTTTCTTT
TRBV9	.	TRBJ2-1	TRBD2	CASTQLAGGGDEQFF	TGTGCCAGCACCCAACTAGCGGGGGGGGGAGATGAGCAGTTCTTC
TRBV2	few	TRBJ1-1	.	CASRGDRMNTEAFF	TGTGCCAGCAGGGGTGACAGGATGAACACTGAAGCTTTCTTT
TRBV29-1	few	TRBJ2-5	.	CSVGSETQYF	TGCAGCGTTGGAAGCGAGACCCAGTACTTC
TRBV18	few	TRBJ1-1	.	CASSSRQLEAFF	TGTGCCAGCTCATCTAGACAGCTTGAAGCTTTCTTT
TRBV12-5	.	TRBJ1-6	.	CASGLGGQDSPLHF	TGTGCTAGTGGTTTGGGGGGGCAGGATTCACCCCTCCACTTT
TRBV9	.	TRBJ2-7	TRBD1	CASRGTGENEQYF	TGTGCCAGCAGGGGGACAGGGGAAAACGAGCAGTACTTC
TRBV5-4	.	TRBJ2-1	.	CASSFKSDYNEQFF	TGTGCCAGCAGCTTTAAAAGCGACTACAATGAGCAGTTCTTC
TRBV6-4	.	TRBJ2-2	.	CASSRDSFLTGELFF	TGTGCCAGCTCACGGGACTCATTCCTCACCGGGGAGCTGTTTTTT
TRBV5-4	.	TRBJ1-2	.	CASSLRVSNYGYTF	TGTGCCAGCAGCTTGAGAGTCTCTAACTATGGCTACACCTTC
TRBV19	once	TRBJ2-5	TRBD1	CASSRGTGRETQYF	TGTGCCAGTAGTAGAGGGACAGGGAGGGAGACCCAGTACTTC
TRBV14	few	TRBJ1-1	.	CASSQSLYTEAFF	TGTGCCAGCAGCCAAAGCCTGTACACTGAAGCTTTCTTT
TRBV30	.	TRBJ2-3	.	CAWRGGNTDTQYF	TGTGCCTGGAGGGGCGGGAACACAGATACGCAGTATTTT
TRBV7-8	.	TRBJ2-5	.	CASSLMPGVGATQYF	TGTGCCAGCAGCTTAATGCCGGGGGTTGGGGCGACCCAGTACTTC
TRBV4-1	.	TRBJ2-3	TRBD2	CASSQELAGALYGTQYF	TGCGCCAGCAGCCAAGAGCTAGCGGGAGCCCTCTATGGTACGCAGTATTTT
TRBV7-9	few	TRBJ2-7	TRBD1	CASSRRTGGYEQYF	TGTGCCAGCAGCCGAAGGACAGGGGGCTACGAGCAGTACTTC
TRBV7-9	.	TRBJ2-2	.	CASSGGSGLATGELFF	TGTGCCAGCAGCGGTGGTTCAGGACTCGCAACCGGGGAGCTGTTTTTT
TRBV7-8	.	TRBJ2-5	.	CASNRDQETQYF	TGTGCCAGCAATCGGGATCAAGAGACCCAGTACTTC
TRBV11-3	.	TRBJ2-6	TRBD2	CASSSGGAAGANVLTF	TGTGCCAGCAGCTCCGGGGGGGCCGCTGGGGCCAACGTCCTGACTTTC
TRBV11-3	.	TRBJ2-7	.	CASSPAPGFSYEQYF	TGTGCCAGCAGCCCAGCCCCAGGGTTCTCCTACGAGCAGTACTTC
TRBV29-1	.	TRBJ2-7	.	CSAKDTAYEQYF	TGCAGCGCCAAGGACACTGCCTACGAGCAGTACTTC
TRBV28	once	TRBJ2-1	.	CASSLAGLAAYNEQFF	TGTGCCAGCAGTTTAGCGGGTCTGGCCGCCTACAATGAGCAGTTCTTC
TRBV6-1	.	TRBJ2-3	TRBD2	CASSDLAGRPDTQYF	TGTGCCAGCAGTGATCTAGCGGGAAGGCCAGACACGCAGTATTTT
TRBV15	.	TRBJ2-5	TRBD1	CATSRRQGGRETQYF	TGTGCCACCAGCAGACGACAGGGGGGCAGAGAGACCCAGTACTTC
TRBV7-9	once	TRBJ2-2	TRBD2	CASSLIGRAIRKNTGELFF	TGTGCCAGCAGCTTAATAGGGAGGGCTATAAGAAAAAACACCGGGGAGCTGTTTTTT
TRBV9	.	TRBJ2-2	.	CASSVGDTATGELFF	TGTGCCAGCAGCGTAGGGGACACAGCAACCGGGGAGCTGTTTTTT
TRBV2	few	TRBJ1-4	.	CASREFPGGTNEKLFF	TGTGCCAGCAGGGAATTCCCGGGGGGTACTAATGAAAAACTGTTTTTT
TRBV19	.	TRBJ2-7	.	CASSTGASYEQYF	TGTGCCAGTAGTACGGGAGCCTCCTACGAGCAGTACTTC
TRBV9	.	TRBJ2-7	.	CASSPEVRDYEQYF	TGTGCCAGCAGCCCGGAGGTCCGGGACTACGAGCAGTACTTC
TRBV27	few	TRBJ1-5	.	CASSFGGFHNQPQHF	TGTGCCAGCAGTTTTGGAGGATTCCACAATCAGCCCCAGCATTTT
TRBV18	.	TRBJ2-5	TRBD2	CASSSTGRSSGGLETQYF	TGTGCCAGCTCATCAACGGGGAGATCTAGCGGGGGGCTAGAGACCCAGTACTTC
TRBV7-3	.	TRBJ2-7	TRBD1	CASSLVGDRTYEQYF	TGTGCCAGCAGCTTAGTGGGGGACAGGACCTACGAGCAGTACTTC
TRBV30	.	TRBJ2-5	.	CAWSIELVRGETQYF	TGTGCCTGGAGTATCGAACTCGTCAGGGGAGAGACCCAGTACTTC
TRBV6-6	.	TRBJ1-4	.	CASRPSGEKLFF	TGTGCCAGCAGGCCGAGTGGTGAAAAACTGTTTTTT
TRBV6-1	.	TRBJ2-2	.	CASSPRVSNTGELFF	TGTGCCAGCAGTCCCCGGGTCTCGAACACCGGGGAGCTGTTTTTT
TRBV18	.	TRBJ2-5	.	CASSPNTQETQYF	TGTGCCAGCTCACCCAACACACAAGAGACCCAGTACTTC
TRBV19	.	TRBJ2-7	.	CASSTIAGEEQYF	TGTGCCAGTAGCACTATCGCGGGTGAAGAGCAGTACTTC
TRBV28	.	TRBJ2-7	TRBD2	CASSAKVLAGGHEQYF	TGTGCCAGCAGCGCTAAAGTTCTAGCGGGAGGGCACGAGCAGTACTTC
TRBV18	few	TRBJ2-1	.	CASSVDDRSNEQFF	TGTGCCAGCTCAGTCGACGACAGAAGCAATGAGCAGTTCTTC
TRBV4-2	.	TRBJ2-3	.	CASSQDPSEADTQYF	TGTGCCAGCAGCCAAGATCCCAGTGAGGCAGATACGCAGTATTTT
TRBV4-2	.	TRBJ2-7	TRBD2	CASSPRGGRRPYEQYF	TGTGCCAGCAGCCCGCGGGGGGGGCGGCGGCCCTACGAGCAGTACTTC
TRBV7-2	few	TRBJ2-7	TRBD1	CASSSRDRGNEQYF	TGTGCCAGCAGCTCTCGGGACAGGGGGAACGAGCAGTACTTC
TRBV11-2	.	TRBJ2-7	TRBD2	CASSPSKRGRGEQYF	TGTGCCAGCAGCCCATCAAAGCGGGGGCGCGGGGAGCAGTACTTC
TRBV7-6	.	TRBJ2-7	TRBD1	CASSLASMDRGHEQYF	TGTGCCAGCAGCTTAGCGTCTATGGACAGGGGGCACGAGCAGTACTTC
TRBV20-1	.	TRBJ1-1	.	CSAQHSFF	TGCAGTGCGCAGCACAGTTTCTTT
TRBV28	.	TRBJ2-1	TRBD2	CASSLLSLAGVLDEQFF	TGTGCCAGCAGTCTTTTGTCGCTGGCGGGAGTTTTAGATGAGCAGTTCTTC
TRBV7-8	.	TRBJ2-5	TRBD1	CASSLGFAGTEGETQYF	TGTGCCAGCAGCTTAGGGTTTGCAGGGACAGAGGGAGAGACCCAGTACTTC